This T cell receptor (beta chain) appears in the sequencing data of a study of response to subunit inactivated influenza vaccine. The V gene's germline CDR1 is SQVTM and CDR2 ANQGSEA. The V gene end was trimmed by 3 bases and the J gene end by 6 bases; junction bases not matched to a gene: 1. The CDR3 sequence is 12 residues long. This clonotype was recorded a few times. Each CDR3 protein is one row after TCRdb ran MiXCR on the RT-PCR reads. The sample includes around 600,000 distinct CDR3 sequences, about 10% of them seen just once. These sequences were also reported in another study, on T cells expressing NK-cell markers. From that report: Researchers built TCR beta cDNA using 5'RACE template switching with UMIs. Serological testing identified most of the eight sequenced donors as HCMV-seropositive and one as seronegative. What restricted sorting to alpha-beta TCR T cells in several experiments was an anti-gamma-delta TCR antibody. Each of about six donors carried dominant NKG2C+ clonotypes accounting for about 1.0-8% of CD8+ T cells.

This receptor was identified in a man aged 50-60 years who received an inactivated influenza vaccine. V is TRBV29-1 and J is TRBJ2-7; TRBD1 agrees at 11 bases. The source material was PBMCs from blood, sampled on the day of vaccination. The CDR3 sequence is CSVEGQGVEQYF. In DNA, the CDR3 is TGCAGCGTTGAGGGACAGGGGGTCGAGCAGTACTTC.